Here is one T cell receptor beta chain with its context. CDR1 LNHDA and CDR2 SQIVND come from the germline V gene (reference sequence). V was trimmed by 7 bases and J by 3 bases, leaving 15 bases between them. The length of the CDR3 is 14 residues. The sample is drawn from a study of blood T cell repertoires in COVID-19. Clones were read by immunoSEQ multiplex PCR, and TCRdb kept only the in-frame ones, dropping some. The repertoire consists of about 240,000 clones, with 86% occurring once and the leading ten covering about 9.4%. The chain links TRBV19 to TRBJ1-1; D perhaps matches TRBD1 (5 bases). This receptor was identified in a woman in her forties or fifties with COVID-19, enrolled during active disease. Sequenced: peripheral blood. As DNA, the CDR3 is TGTGCCAGTACCCCGACGCCAGGGTACACTGAAGCTTTCTTT. It specifies CASTPTPGYTEAFF.